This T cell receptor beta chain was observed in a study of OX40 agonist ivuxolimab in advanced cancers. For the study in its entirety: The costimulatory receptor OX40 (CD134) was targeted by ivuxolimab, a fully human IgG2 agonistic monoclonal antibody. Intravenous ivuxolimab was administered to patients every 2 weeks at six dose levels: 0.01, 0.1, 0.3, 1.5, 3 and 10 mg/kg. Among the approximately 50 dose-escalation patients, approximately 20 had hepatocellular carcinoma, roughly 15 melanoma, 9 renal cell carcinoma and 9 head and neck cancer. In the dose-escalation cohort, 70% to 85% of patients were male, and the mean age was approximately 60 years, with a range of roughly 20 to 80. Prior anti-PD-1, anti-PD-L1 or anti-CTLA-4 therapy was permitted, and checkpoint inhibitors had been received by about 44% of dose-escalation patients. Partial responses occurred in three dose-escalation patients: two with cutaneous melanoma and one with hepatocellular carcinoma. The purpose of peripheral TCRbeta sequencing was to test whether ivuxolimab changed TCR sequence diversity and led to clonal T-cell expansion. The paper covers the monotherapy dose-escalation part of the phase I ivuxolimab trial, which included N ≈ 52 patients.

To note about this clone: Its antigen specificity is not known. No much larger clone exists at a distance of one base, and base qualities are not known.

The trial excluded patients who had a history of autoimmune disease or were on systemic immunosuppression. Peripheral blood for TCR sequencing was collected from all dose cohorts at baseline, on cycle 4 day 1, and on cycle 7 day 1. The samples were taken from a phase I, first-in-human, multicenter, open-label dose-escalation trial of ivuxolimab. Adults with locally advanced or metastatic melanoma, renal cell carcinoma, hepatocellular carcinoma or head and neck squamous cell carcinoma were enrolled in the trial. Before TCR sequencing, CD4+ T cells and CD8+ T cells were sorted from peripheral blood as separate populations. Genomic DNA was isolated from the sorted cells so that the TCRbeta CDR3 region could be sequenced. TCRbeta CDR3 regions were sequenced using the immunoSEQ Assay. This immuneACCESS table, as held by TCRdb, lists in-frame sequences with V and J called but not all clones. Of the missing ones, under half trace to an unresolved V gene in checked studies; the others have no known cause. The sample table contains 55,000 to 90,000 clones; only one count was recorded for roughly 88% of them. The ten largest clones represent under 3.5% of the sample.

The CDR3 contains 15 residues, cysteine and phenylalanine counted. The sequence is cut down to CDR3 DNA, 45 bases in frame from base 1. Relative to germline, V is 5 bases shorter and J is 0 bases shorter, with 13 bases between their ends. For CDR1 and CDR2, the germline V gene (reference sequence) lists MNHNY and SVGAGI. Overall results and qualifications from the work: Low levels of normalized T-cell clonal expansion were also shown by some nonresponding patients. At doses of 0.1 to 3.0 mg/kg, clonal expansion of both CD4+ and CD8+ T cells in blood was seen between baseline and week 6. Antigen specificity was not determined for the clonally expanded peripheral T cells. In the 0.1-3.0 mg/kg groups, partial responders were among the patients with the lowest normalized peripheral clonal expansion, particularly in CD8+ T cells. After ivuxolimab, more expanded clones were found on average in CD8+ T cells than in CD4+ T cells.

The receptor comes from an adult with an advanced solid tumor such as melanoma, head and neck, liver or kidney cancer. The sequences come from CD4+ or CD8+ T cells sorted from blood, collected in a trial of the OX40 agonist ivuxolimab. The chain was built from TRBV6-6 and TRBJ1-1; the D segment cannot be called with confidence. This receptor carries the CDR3 CASSRPGYMNTEAFF. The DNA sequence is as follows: TGTGCCAGCAGTCGCCCGGGCTACATGAACACTGAAGCTTTCTTT.